This record covers a single T cell receptor (beta chain). What it binds is not known. Production of TCR beta cDNA relied on 5'RACE template switching with UMIs. TCRdb reprocessed the 5' RACE reads and keeps a single row for each CDR3 protein, giving no DNA. This sample lists over 5,000 distinct CDR3 sequences; its ten largest clones have over 12%. Germline lookup yields CDR1 LGHNA and CDR2 YNFKEQ. The CDR3 has 16 residues. This specimen belongs to a study of T cells expressing NK-cell markers. General study results and limits: For six donors, the dominant NKG2C+ clonotypes made up roughly 1.0-7.0% of their CD8+ T cells. It remained uncertain whether the expanded NKG2C+ T cell clones were specific for HCMV antigens. One observes that, in a few donors, these clonotypes were also the leading ones within the CD3+CD56-NKG2C+ fraction.

Sequenced: blood T cells: a sorted CD56 or NKG2C T cell subset, CD4+ or CD8+ T cells, or bulk PBMC T cells (not recorded which). The chain combines TRBV4-2 with TRBJ1-3; TCRdb indicates TRBD1, and absent DNA this call remains unverified. This TCR was recovered from a young man in good health. The CDR3 reads CASSQDTGLSGNTIYF.